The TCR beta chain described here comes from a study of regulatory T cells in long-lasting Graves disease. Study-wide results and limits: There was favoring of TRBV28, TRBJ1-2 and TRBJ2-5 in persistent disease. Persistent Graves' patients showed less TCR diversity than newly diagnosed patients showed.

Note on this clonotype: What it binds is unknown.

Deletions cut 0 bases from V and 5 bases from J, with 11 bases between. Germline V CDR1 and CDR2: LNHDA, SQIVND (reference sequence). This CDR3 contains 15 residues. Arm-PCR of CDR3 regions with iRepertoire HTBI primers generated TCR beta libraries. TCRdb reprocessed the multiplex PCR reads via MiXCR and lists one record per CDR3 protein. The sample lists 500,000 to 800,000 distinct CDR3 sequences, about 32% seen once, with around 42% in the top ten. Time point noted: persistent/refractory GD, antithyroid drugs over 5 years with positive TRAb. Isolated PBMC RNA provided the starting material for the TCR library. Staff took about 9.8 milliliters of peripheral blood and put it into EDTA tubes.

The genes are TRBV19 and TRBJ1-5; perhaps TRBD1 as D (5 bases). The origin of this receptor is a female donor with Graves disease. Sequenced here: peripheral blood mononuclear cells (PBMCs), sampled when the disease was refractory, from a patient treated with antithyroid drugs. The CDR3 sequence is CASSIEGGGHQPQHF. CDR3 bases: TGTGCCAGTAGTATAGAGGGGGGAGGCCATCAGCCCCAGCATTTT.